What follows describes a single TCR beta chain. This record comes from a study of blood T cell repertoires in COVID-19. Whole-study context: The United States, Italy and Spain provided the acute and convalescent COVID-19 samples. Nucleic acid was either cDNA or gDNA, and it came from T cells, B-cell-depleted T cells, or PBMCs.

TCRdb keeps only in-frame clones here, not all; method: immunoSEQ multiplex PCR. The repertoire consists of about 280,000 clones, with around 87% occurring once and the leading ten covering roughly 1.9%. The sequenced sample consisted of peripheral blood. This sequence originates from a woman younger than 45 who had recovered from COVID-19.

The CDR3 region is CASSSLEGTDSPLHF. DNA for the CDR3: TGTGCCAGCAGTTCCCTGGAGGGCACGGATTCACCCCTCCACTTT. The gene calls are TRBV27 and TRBJ1-6; unclear D gene. V was trimmed by 4 bases and J by 8 bases, leaving 15 bases between them. This CDR3 comprises 15 residues. Germline CDR1 reads MNHEY; CDR2 reads SMNVEV (reference sequence).